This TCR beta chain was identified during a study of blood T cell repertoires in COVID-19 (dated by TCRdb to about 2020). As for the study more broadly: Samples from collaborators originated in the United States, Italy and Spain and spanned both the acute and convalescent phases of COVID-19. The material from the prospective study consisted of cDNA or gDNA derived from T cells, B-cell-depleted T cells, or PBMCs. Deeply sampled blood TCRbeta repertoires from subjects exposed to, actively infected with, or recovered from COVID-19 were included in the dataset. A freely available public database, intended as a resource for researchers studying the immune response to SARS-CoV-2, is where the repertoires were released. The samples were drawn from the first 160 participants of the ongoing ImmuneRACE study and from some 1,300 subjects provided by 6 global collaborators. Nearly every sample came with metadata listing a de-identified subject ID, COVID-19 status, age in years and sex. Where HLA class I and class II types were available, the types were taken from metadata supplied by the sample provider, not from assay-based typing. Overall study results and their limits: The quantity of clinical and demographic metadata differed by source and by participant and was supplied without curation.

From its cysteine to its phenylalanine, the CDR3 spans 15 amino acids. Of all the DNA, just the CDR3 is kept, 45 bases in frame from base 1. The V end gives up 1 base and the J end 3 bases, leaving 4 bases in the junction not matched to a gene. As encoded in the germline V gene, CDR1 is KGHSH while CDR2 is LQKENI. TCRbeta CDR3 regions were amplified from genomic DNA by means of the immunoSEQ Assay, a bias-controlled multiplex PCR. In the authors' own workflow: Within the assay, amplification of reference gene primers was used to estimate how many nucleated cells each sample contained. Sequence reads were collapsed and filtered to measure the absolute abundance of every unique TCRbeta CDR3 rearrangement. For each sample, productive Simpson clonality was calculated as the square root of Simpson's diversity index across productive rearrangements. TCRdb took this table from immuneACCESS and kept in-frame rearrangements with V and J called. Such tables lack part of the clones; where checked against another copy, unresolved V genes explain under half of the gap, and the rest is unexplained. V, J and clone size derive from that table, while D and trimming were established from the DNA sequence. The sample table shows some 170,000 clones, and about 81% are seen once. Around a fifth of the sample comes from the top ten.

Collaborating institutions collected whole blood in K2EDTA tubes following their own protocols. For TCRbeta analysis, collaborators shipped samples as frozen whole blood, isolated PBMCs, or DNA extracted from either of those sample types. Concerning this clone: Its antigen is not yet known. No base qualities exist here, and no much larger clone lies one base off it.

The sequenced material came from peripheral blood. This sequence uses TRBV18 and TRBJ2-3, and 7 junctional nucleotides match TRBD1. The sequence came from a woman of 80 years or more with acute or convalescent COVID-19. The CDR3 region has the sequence CASSPRGQWTDTQYF. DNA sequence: TGTGCCAGCTCACCACGGGGACAGTGGACAGATACGCAGTATTTT.